This T cell receptor (beta chain) came from a study of blood T cells in healthy people across ages. Primed by a sample-barcoded 5' primer and a J-beta primer mix, a second PCR proceeded for about 7 to 12 cycles. Template switching added a 12-random-nucleotide identifier to every cDNA molecule. Using its own MiXCR run on the 5' RACE reads, TCRdb lists one record per CDR3 protein. The sample carries 780,000 or so distinct CDR3 sequences, approximately 60% recorded once. Germline V gives CDR1 SEHNR, CDR2 FQNEAQ (reference sequence). V shed 6 bases and J shed 5 bases, with 19 bases lying between them. This CDR3 spans 15 amino acids.

The clonotype comes from a man aged 35 to 55 in good health. The specimen was blood. The V and J genes are TRBV7-9 and TRBJ2-5, with D hard to call. The CDR3 spells CASSYSGDSAETQYF. For the CDR3, the DNA is TGTGCCAGCAGTTATAGTGGGGATTCGGCGGAGACCCAGTACTTC.